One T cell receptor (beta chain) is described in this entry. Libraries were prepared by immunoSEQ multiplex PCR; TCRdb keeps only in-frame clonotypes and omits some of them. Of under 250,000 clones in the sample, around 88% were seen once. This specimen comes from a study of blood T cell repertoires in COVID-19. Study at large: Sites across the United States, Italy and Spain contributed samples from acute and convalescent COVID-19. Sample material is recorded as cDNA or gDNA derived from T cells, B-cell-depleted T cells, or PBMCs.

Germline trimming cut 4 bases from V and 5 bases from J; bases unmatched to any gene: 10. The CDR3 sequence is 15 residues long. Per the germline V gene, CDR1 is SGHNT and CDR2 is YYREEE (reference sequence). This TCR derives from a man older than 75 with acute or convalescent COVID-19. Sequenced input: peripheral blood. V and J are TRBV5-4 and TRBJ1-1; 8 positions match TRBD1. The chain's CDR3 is CASSRHVDRGTEAFF. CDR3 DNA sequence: TGTGCCAGCAGCCGACATGTCGACAGGGGAACTGAAGCTTTCTTT.